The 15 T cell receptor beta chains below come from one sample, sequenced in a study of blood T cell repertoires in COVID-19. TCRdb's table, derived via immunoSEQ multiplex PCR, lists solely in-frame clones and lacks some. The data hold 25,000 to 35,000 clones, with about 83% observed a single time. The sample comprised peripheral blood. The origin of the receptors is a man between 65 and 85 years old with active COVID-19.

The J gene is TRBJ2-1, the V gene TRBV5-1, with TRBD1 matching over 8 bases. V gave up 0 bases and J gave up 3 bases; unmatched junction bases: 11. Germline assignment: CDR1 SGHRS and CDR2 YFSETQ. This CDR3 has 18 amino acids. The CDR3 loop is CASSLGRRRTGNYNEQFF. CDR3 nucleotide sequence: TGCGCCAGCAGCTTGGGACGACGGCGGACAGGGAACTACAATGAGCAGTTCTTC.

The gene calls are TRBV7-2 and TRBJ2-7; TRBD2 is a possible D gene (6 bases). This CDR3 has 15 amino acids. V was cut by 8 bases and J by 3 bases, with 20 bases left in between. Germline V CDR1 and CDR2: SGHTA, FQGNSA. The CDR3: CASQTQGGGIYEQYF. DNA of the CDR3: TGTGCCAGCCAAACGCAGGGAGGAGGAATCTACGAGCAGTACTTC.

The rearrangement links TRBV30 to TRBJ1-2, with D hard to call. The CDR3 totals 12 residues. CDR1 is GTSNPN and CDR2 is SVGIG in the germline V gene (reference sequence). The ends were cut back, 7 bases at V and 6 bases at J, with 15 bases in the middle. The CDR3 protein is CASKAGGHGYTF. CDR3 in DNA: TGTGCCTCGAAGGCAGGTGGTCATGGCTACACCTTC. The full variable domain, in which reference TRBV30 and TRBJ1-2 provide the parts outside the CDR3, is SQTIHQWPATLVQPVGSPLSLECTVEGTSNPNLYWYRQAAGRGLQLLFYSVGIGQISSEVPQNLSASRPQDRQFILSSKKLLLSDSGFYLCASKAGGHGYTFGSGTRLTVV.

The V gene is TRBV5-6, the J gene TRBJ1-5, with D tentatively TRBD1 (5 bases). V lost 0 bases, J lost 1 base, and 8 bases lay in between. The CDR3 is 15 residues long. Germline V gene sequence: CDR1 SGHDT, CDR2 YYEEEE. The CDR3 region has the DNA TGTGCCAGCAGCTTGGGACAGTTAAGCAATCAGCCCCAGCATTTT. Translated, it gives CASSLGQLSNQPQHF.

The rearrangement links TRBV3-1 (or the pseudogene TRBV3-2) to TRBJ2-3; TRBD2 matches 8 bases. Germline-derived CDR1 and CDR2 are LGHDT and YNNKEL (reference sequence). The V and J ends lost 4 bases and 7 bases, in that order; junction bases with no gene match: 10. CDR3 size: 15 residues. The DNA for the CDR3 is TGTGCCAGCAGCCCCCCATTAGCGGGGTTAAATACGCAGTATTTT. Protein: CASSPPLAGLNTQYF.

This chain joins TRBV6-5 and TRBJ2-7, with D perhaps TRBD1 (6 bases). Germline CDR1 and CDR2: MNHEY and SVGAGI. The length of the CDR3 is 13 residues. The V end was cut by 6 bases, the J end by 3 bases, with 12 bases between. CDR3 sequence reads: CASRRTENYEQYF. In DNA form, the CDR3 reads TGTGCCAGCAGGAGGACAGAGAACTACGAGCAGTACTTC.

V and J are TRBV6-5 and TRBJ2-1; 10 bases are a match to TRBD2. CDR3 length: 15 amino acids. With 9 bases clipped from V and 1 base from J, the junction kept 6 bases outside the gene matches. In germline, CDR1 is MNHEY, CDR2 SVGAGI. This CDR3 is CARDPSGGSYNEQFF. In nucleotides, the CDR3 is TGTGCCAGAGATCCTAGCGGGGGTTCCTACAATGAGCAGTTCTTC.

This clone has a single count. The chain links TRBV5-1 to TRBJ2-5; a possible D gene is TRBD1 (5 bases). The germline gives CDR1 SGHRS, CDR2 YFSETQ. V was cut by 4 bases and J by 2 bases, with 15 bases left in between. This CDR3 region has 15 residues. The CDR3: CASSPSTAKQETQYF. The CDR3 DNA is TGCGCCAGCAGCCCATCGACAGCGAAACAAGAGACCCAGTACTTC.

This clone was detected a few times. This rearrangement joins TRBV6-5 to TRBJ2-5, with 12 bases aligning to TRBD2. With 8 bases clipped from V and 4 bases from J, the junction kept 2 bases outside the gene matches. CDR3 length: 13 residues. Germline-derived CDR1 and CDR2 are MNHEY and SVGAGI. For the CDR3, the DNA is TGTGCCAGCGGACTAGCGGGGTTAGAGACCCAGTACTTC. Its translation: CASGLAGLETQYF.

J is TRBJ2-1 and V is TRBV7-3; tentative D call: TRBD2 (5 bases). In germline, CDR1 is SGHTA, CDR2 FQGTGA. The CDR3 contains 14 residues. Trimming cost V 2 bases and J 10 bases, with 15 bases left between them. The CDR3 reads CASSLGPPGKEQFF. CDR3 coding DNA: TGTGCCAGCAGCTTAGGACCCCCGGGGAAAGAGCAGTTCTTC.

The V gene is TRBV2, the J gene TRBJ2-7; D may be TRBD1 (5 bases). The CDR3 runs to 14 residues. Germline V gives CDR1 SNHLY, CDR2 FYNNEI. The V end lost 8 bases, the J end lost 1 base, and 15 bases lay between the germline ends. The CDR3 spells CASLRAPQSYEQYF. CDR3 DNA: TGTGCCAGCCTCAGGGCGCCGCAATCCTACGAGCAGTACTTC.

The DNA of the CDR3 is TGCAGTGCTAGTCCCACAGGAGAGACCCAGTACTTC. Its translation is CSASPTGETQYF. The chain combines TRBV20-1 with TRBJ2-5; TRBD1 is a possible D gene (5 bases). Trimming pared 3 bases from V and 4 bases from J, leaving 9 bases between. The CDR3 extends over 12 amino acids. Germline V gives CDR1 DFQATT, CDR2 SNEGSKA (reference sequence).

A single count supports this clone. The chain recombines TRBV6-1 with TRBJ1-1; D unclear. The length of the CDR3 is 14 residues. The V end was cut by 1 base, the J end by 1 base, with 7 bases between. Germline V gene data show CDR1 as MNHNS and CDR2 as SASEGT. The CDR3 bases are TGTGCCAGCAGTGAAGGGAGGGCGAACACTGAAGCTTTCTTT. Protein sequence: CASSEGRANTEAFF.

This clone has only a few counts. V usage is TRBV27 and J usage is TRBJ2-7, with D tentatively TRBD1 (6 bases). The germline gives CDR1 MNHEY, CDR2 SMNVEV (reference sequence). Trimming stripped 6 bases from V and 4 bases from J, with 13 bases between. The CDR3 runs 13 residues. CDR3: CASSAGDTYEQYF. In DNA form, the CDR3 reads TGTGCCAGCAGCGCAGGGGACACGTACGAGCAGTACTTC.

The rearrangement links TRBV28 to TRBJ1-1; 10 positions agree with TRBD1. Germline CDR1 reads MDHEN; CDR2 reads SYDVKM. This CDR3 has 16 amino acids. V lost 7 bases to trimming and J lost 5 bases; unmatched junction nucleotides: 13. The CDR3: CASTSQGTGERTEAFF. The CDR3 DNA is TGTGCCAGCACTTCACAAGGGACAGGGGAAAGGACTGAAGCTTTCTTT.